These 3 T cell receptor beta chains were sequenced from one sample in a study of cytomegalovirus exposure and HLA in healthy donors. PCR used 60 Vbeta primers and 13 Jbeta primers. Using immunoSEQ multiplex PCR, the repertoire was profiled, and TCRdb retains in-frame clones only, with some absent. The sample records around 100,000 clones, around 80% being singletons. The sequenced material came from PBMCs. Source of these receptors: a woman aged 18-29 years in good health and CMV-seropositive.

The genes are TRBV5-1 and TRBJ2-2; D might be TRBD2 (5 bases). Germline lookup yields CDR1 SGHRS and CDR2 YFSETQ. V was clipped by 3 bases and J by 0 bases, with 12 bases between them. The CDR3 sequence is 16 residues long. As DNA, the CDR3 is TGCGCCAGCAGCTGGAGACGGAGGCCGAACACCGGGGAGCTGTTTTTT. Its translation: CASSWRRRPNTGELFF.

To note about this clone: A read error may account for a junction end that differs from germline. Here the CDR3 reads CASSLGTASVSSEQYF. The CDR3 nucleotides are TGTGCCAGCAGCTTGGGTACGGCTAGCGTGTCCTCCGAGCAGTACTTC. V gene TRBV5-6 combines with J gene TRBJ2-7; weak D call: TRBD2 (6 bases). The CDR3 contains 16 residues. Germline V gene sequence: CDR1 SGHDT, CDR2 YYEEEE.

V gene TRBV10-3 combines with J gene TRBJ2-1; 7 bases fit TRBD1. The V gene end was trimmed by 4 bases and the J gene end by 2 bases; junction bases not matched to a gene: 2. This CDR3 is built from 14 residues. Germline CDR1 ENHRY, CDR2 SYGVKD. CDR3 DNA sequence: TGTGCCATCAGTGGGGACAGTACCTACAATGAGCAGTTCTTC. Its translation: CAISGDSTYNEQFF.